These 17 T cell receptor beta chains were sequenced from one sample in a study of regulatory T cells in long-lasting Graves disease. As to time point: newly diagnosed GD, antithyroid drugs for less than 3 months. PBMC-extracted RNA yielded the TCR library. Library construction for TCR beta used iRepertoire HTBI primers and Arm-PCR of CDR3 regions. TCRdb redid the calling of the multiplex PCR reads with MiXCR, one entry per CDR3 protein. The sample shows 560,000 or so distinct CDR3 sequences, more than 15% of them seen only once. The data were also submitted as part of a second study, on T cells in Graves' hyperthyroidism and ophthalmopathy.

This specimen was peripheral blood mononuclear cells (PBMCs), taken at new diagnosis, from a patient treated with antithyroid drugs. These receptors all stem from a man aged 18 to 30 with Graves disease.

This chain links TRBV20-1 with TRBJ1-3; 10 bases match TRBD1. This CDR3 spans 16 amino acids. Germline V lookup: CDR1 DFQATT, CDR2 SNEGSKA (reference sequence). The ends lost 3 bases at V and 3 bases at J; junction bases unmatched: 8. As DNA, the CDR3 is TGCAGTGCTAGTTATGGGGGACAGGGGTTTGGAAACACCATATATTTT. Its translation is CSASYGGQGFGNTIYF.

This clonotype has only a few counts. The V call is TRBV2, the J call TRBJ1-6, with D unresolved. The germline V gene has CDR1 SNHLY and CDR2 FYNNEI. V dropped 0 bases and J dropped 10 bases, with 4 bases sitting between them. The length of the CDR3 is 12 residues. The CDR3 sequence is CASSEALSPLHF. CDR3 coding DNA: TGTGCCAGCAGTGAAGCGTTATCACCCCTCCACTTT.

This clonotype has a count of ten or more. The chain uses TRBV20-1 and TRBJ2-3; TRBD2 agrees at 14 bases. Germline V gene sequence: CDR1 DFQATT, CDR2 SNEGSKA (reference sequence). The CDR3 is 17 amino acids. J lost 0 bases, V lost 6 bases, and 8 bases had no gene match. CDR3 nucleotide sequence: TGCAGTGCAAGACTAGCGGGAGGGCGGGGGAGCACAGATACGCAGTATTTT. Translation: CSARLAGGRGSTDTQYF.

This clonotype has at least ten counts. V is TRBV5-1 and J is TRBJ2-7; 7 bases map to TRBD1. J gave up 3 bases and V 3 bases, and 9 bases lay outside the gene matches. This CDR3 is built from 15 residues. The V gene's germline CDR1 is SGHRS and CDR2 YFSETQ. CDR3 loop: CASSSRVGTDYEQYF. CDR3 nucleotides: TGCGCCAGCAGCTCCCGGGTTGGGACAGACTACGAGCAGTACTTC.

This clonotype showed up many times. The chain is built from TRBV20-1 and TRBJ2-1; 14 nucleotides agree with TRBD2. In germline, CDR1 is DFQATT, CDR2 SNEGSKA (reference sequence). The CDR3 runs 16 residues. Germline trimming cut 6 bases from V and 6 bases from J; bases unmatched to any gene: 10. Here the CDR3 reads CSANGLAGGTRNEQFF. CDR3 DNA: TGCAGTGCGAACGGACTAGCGGGAGGCACACGCAATGAGCAGTTCTTC.

This clonotype has more than one count but fewer than ten. The gene calls are TRBV12-3 or TRBV12-4 and TRBJ1-6, with no clear D. This CDR3 spans 16 amino acids. Trimming took 0 bases from V and 5 from J, leaving 11 bases between them. CDR3 amino acids: CASSLASVADNSPLHF. CDR3 nucleotides: TGTGCCAGCAGTTTAGCCTCGGTGGCAGATAATTCACCCCTCCACTTT.

This clonotype was counted a few times. This chain links TRBV9 with TRBJ1-1; 10 bases fit TRBD1. V was clipped by 4 bases and J by 6 bases; unmatched bases: 12. The CDR3 length is 16 residues. The germline gives CDR1 SGDLS, CDR2 YYNGEE. The CDR3 bases are TGTGCCAGCAGCCCCCAACCGTCAGGACAGGGGGCTGAAGCTTTCTTT. Translation gives CASSPQPSGQGAEAFF.

This clonotype occurred a few times. V is TRBV6-5 and J is TRBJ2-3, with D unresolved. This CDR3 comprises 16 residues. Germline lookup yields CDR1 MNHEY and CDR2 SVGAGI. Trimming left V 2 bases short and J 0 bases short, with 12 bases between. CDR3 in amino acids: CASSYAGRSSTDTQYF. The CDR3 DNA reads as TGTGCCAGCAGTTACGCCGGACGATCTAGCACAGATACGCAGTATTTT.

This clonotype was counted only a few times. V usage is TRBV20-1 and J usage is TRBJ2-2; unclear D gene. CDR3 length: 14 amino acids. Germline V gene data show CDR1 as DFQATT and CDR2 as SNEGSKA (reference sequence). With 0 bases removed from V and 1 base from J, the gap between germline ends came to 6 bases. The CDR3 nucleotides read TGCAGTGCTAGAGACCCCAGGAACACCGGGGAGCTGTTTTTT. It specifies CSARDPRNTGELFF.

Of note for this clonotype: This could be a read error, since a much larger clone is one nucleotide away. CDR3 sequence reads: CAWADGFNRPQHF. The CDR3 nucleotides are TGTGCCTGGGCGGACGGGTTCAATCGGCCCCAGCATTTT. This chain links TRBV30 with TRBJ1-5; D is uncertain. The CDR3 spans 13 residues. Germline CDR1 and CDR2: GTSNPN and SVGIG (reference sequence).

The chain combines TRBV11-2 with TRBJ1-2; 7 bases agree with TRBD1. Germline CDR1 and CDR2: SGHAT and FQNNGV. This CDR3 spans 14 amino acids. The V and J ends lost 4 bases and 5 bases, in that order; junction bases with no gene match: 7. DNA of the CDR3: TGTGCCAGCAGCTCGGCGGGACAGCTATATGGCTACACCTTC. This gives the protein CASSSAGQLYGYTF.

As regards this clonotype: A read error is possible here, since a much larger clone lies one base away. The conserved phenylalanine or tryptophan is not found at the CDR3 terminus, so this likely reflects a read error. J is TRBJ2-7 and V is TRBV30; 13 bases agree with TRBD2. Unmatched junction bases numbered 8, after V lost 6 bases and J lost 6 bases. Per germline, CDR1 GTSNPN and CDR2 SVGIG (reference sequence). This CDR3 has 14 amino acids. CDR3 in amino acids: CACPRTSGSSEQYS. The DNA for the CDR3 is TGTGCCTGCCCGCGGACTAGCGGGAGTTCCGAGCAGTACTCC.

This clonotype appeared many times. This rearrangement joins TRBV2 to TRBJ2-7; TRBD1 agrees at 9 bases. Trimming cost V 5 bases and J 7 bases; bases outside gene matches: 3. Germline loops: CDR1 SNHLY, CDR2 FYNNEI. This CDR3 spans 12 amino acids. This chain's CDR3 is CASSWTGVEQYF. The CDR3, as DNA: TGTGCCAGCAGTTGGACAGGGGTAGAGCAGTACTTC.

The sample holds a few counts of this clonotype. The chain is built from TRBV12-3 or TRBV12-4 and TRBJ2-7; D is uncertain. The CDR3 is 12 amino acids. V was cut by 7 bases and J by 4 bases, with 11 bases left in between. Here the CDR3 DNA reads TGTGCCAGCACCCTCACCCTTTACGAGCAGTACTTC. Its protein is CASTLTLYEQYF.

The genes are TRBV7-9 and TRBJ2-2, with D possibly being TRBD2 (5 bases). Germline V gene sequence: CDR1 SEHNR, CDR2 FQNEAQ (reference sequence). The CDR3 covers 15 residues. With 5 bases removed from V and 3 bases from J, the gap between germline ends came to 13 bases. CDR3 coding DNA: TGTGCCAGCAGCCCCCCAGCGGCAGACACCGGGGAGCTGTTTTTT. Translating it yields CASSPPAADTGELFF.

V and J are TRBV11-2 and TRBJ2-1, with TRBD2 matching 11 bases. The V gene end was trimmed by 2 bases and the J gene end by 5 bases; junction bases not matched to a gene: 5. Germline CDR1 and CDR2: SGHAT and FQNNGV. CDR3 length: 16 residues. This CDR3 is CASSLIAGGGHNEQFF. CDR3 bases: TGTGCCAGCAGCTTAATAGCGGGAGGGGGTCACAATGAGCAGTTCTTC.

The chain employs TRBV5-5 and TRBJ2-5; 9 nucleotides match TRBD1. Germline-derived CDR1 and CDR2 are SGHKS and YYEKEE (reference sequence). The V gene end was trimmed by 4 bases and the J gene end by 5 bases; junction bases not matched to a gene: 3. The CDR3 has 13 amino acids. The CDR3 sequence is CASSRQGVETQYF. The DNA of the CDR3 is TGTGCCAGCAGCAGACAGGGGGTGGAGACCCAGTACTTC.